This is a list of T cell receptor beta chains from one sample in a study of cytomegalovirus exposure and HLA in healthy donors. The assay was immunoSEQ multiplex PCR, and TCRdb's table has in-frame clones only and misses some. This table has 110,000 or so clones, roughly 82% appearing once. The sequenced material came from PBMCs. Receptors originate from a man aged 18-30 years in good health and CMV-seronegative. Each CDR3 is given with its conserved first and last residue. A D gene is named only where the DNA matches it firmly. Expanded clones are given a class, and other clones once, few, many or no size at all.

abundance: .; d_gene: .; v_gene: TRBV29-1; j_gene: TRBJ1-2; CDR3nt: TGCAGCGTTGAAGAGACAACAGGATATGGCTACACCTTC; CDR3aa: CSVEETTGYGYTF
abundance: .; d_gene: .; v_gene: TRBV11-3; j_gene: TRBJ1-4; CDR3nt: TGTGCCAGCAGCTCTTACCCCGGGGGAAAACTGTTTTTT; CDR3aa: CASSSYPGGKLFF
abundance: .; d_gene: .; v_gene: TRBV19; j_gene: TRBJ1-2; CDR3nt: TGTGCCAGTAGTATAGCCCCCGTCGAGGACTATGGCTACACCTTC; CDR3aa: CASSIAPVEDYGYTF
abundance: .; d_gene: .; v_gene: TRBV5-4; j_gene: TRBJ2-3; CDR3nt: TGTGCCAGCAGCTTCTATGGGGGGGCGGGAGATACGCAGTATTTT; CDR3aa: CASSFYGGAGDTQYF
abundance: .; d_gene: .; v_gene: TRBV4-2; j_gene: TRBJ1-2; CDR3nt: TGTGCCAGCAGCCAAGAAGACAGCCGCTATGGCTACACCTTC; CDR3aa: CASSQEDSRYGYTF
abundance: few; d_gene: TRBD1; v_gene: TRBV5-1; j_gene: TRBJ2-7; CDR3nt: TGCGCCAGCAGCCCTGGGACAGGGTGGGAGCAGTACTTC; CDR3aa: CASSPGTGWEQYF
abundance: few; d_gene: TRBD1; v_gene: TRBV19; j_gene: TRBJ2-2; CDR3nt: TGTGCCACCGAGACAGGGTTCAACACCGGGGAGCTGTTTTTT; CDR3aa: CATETGFNTGELFF
abundance: .; d_gene: .; v_gene: TRBV6-5; j_gene: TRBJ2-6; CDR3nt: TGTGCCAGCAGTTACACAGGGTCCGGGGCCAACGTCCTGACTTTC; CDR3aa: CASSYTGSGANVLTF
abundance: .; d_gene: .; v_gene: TRBV30; j_gene: TRBJ2-6; CDR3nt: TGTGCCGTACTACCGGGACTCTCTGGGGCCAACGTCCTGACTTTC; CDR3aa: CAVLPGLSGANVLTF
abundance: .; d_gene: .; v_gene: TRBV28; j_gene: TRBJ2-1; CDR3nt: TGTGCCAGCAGTCCCACCGTGAGAGAGAGATACAATGAGCAGTTCTTC; CDR3aa: CASSPTVRERYNEQFF
abundance: .; d_gene: .; v_gene: TRBV2; j_gene: TRBJ2-7; CDR3nt: TGTGCCAGCAGCCCGATGGTAATCTCCGCCCGGGGCGAGCAGTACTTC; CDR3aa: CASSPMVISARGEQYF
abundance: many; d_gene: .; v_gene: TRBV7-6; j_gene: TRBJ2-1; CDR3nt: TGTGCCAGCAGCTTAGCAGGGGTCAATGAGCAGTTCTTC; CDR3aa: CASSLAGVNEQFF
abundance: .; d_gene: TRBD1; v_gene: TRBV5-6; j_gene: TRBJ2-3; CDR3nt: TGTGCCAGCAGCTCGAGTATGGGACAGGGTAGTTCAGATACGCAGTATTTT; CDR3aa: CASSSSMGQGSSDTQYF
abundance: .; d_gene: .; v_gene: TRBV6-1; j_gene: TRBJ1-1; CDR3nt: TGTGCCAGCAGAGTCAGGGGATCGAACACTGAAGCTTTCTTT; CDR3aa: CASRVRGSNTEAFF
abundance: .; d_gene: TRBD1; v_gene: TRBV5-1; j_gene: TRBJ2-1; CDR3nt: TGCGCCAGCCGGACGACAGGGGGTACAGGGAATGAGCAGTTCTTC; CDR3aa: CASRTTGGTGNEQFF
abundance: .; d_gene: .; v_gene: TRBV7-9; j_gene: TRBJ2-5; CDR3nt: TGTGCCAGCAGCTTAGGAGGGCCCCCTGGCGAGACCCAGTACTTC; CDR3aa: CASSLGGPPGETQYF
abundance: few; d_gene: .; v_gene: TRBV6-5; j_gene: TRBJ1-5; CDR3nt: TGTGCCAGCAGTTACTCGACGGGTGGCCAGCCCCAGCATTTT; CDR3aa: CASSYSTGGQPQHF
abundance: .; d_gene: .; v_gene: TRBV7-9; j_gene: TRBJ1-1; CDR3nt: TGTGCCAGCAGCCGCGGGGGGGGCACTGAAGCTTTCTTT; CDR3aa: CASSRGGGTEAFF
abundance: once; d_gene: .; v_gene: TRBV9; j_gene: TRBJ2-2; CDR3nt: TGTGCCAGCAGCCCCCGACGGAAGACAGATACCACCGGGGAGCTGTTTTTT; CDR3aa: CASSPRRKTDTTGELFF
abundance: few; d_gene: .; v_gene: TRBV30; j_gene: TRBJ1-2; CDR3nt: TGTGCCTGGAGGACAGCTCCTTATGGCTACACCTTC; CDR3aa: CAWRTAPYGYTF